This T cell receptor beta chain is from a study of T cell responses to AZD1222 COVID-19 vaccine. Study-wide findings and caveats: Unmutated variant regions are reportedly the target of nearly half of TCRs that are spike-specific.

As concerns this clone: Its antigen is currently unknown.

The data were produced by immunoSEQ multiplex PCR, yet TCRdb's version contains in-frame clones alone and is incomplete. In the table there are some 150,000 clones, about 89% of which are singletons. There are 14 residues in the CDR3. Trimming pared 2 bases from V and 0 bases from J, leaving 8 bases between. Germline V CDR1 and CDR2: SNHLY, FYNNEI. The source is an adult in good health. The V gene is TRBV2, the J gene TRBJ2-7; D may match TRBD1 or TRBD2 (5 bases each). The material was peripheral blood, obtained on day 0 of AZD1222 vaccination. The CDR3: CASSEWGPSYEQYF. For the CDR3, the DNA is TGTGCCAGCAGTGAATGGGGACCCTCCTACGAGCAGTACTTC.